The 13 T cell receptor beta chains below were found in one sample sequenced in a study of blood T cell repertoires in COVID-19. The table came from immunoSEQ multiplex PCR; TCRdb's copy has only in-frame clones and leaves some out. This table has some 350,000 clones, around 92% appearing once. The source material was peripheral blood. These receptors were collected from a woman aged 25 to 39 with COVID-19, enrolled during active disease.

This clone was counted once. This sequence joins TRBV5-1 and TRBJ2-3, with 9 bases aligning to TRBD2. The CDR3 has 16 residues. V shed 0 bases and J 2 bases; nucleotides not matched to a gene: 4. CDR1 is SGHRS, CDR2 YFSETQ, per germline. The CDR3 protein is CASSLVASGTTDTQYF. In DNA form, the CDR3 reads TGCGCCAGCAGCTTGGTGGCTAGCGGGACCACAGATACGCAGTATTTT. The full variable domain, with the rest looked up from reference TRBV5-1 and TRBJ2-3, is KAGVTQTPRYLIKTRGQQVTLSCSPISGHRSVSWYQQTPGQGLQFLFEYFSETQRNKGNFPGRFSGRQFSNSRSEMNVSTLELGDSALYLCASSLVASGTTDTQYFGPGTRLTVL.

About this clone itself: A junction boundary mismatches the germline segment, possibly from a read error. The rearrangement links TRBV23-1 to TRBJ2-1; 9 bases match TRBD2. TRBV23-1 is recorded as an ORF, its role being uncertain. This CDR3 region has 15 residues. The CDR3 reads CANSPQREEDNEQFF. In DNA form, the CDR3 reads TGCGCCAACAGTCCCCAGCGGGAGGAGGACAATGAGCAGTTCTTC.

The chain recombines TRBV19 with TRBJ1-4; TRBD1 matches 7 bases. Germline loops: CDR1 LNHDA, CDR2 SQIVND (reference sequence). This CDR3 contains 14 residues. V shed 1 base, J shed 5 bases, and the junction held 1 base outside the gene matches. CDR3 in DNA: TGTGCCAGTAGTATAGCAGGGGGGAATGAAAAACTGTTTTTT. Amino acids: CASSIAGGNEKLFF.

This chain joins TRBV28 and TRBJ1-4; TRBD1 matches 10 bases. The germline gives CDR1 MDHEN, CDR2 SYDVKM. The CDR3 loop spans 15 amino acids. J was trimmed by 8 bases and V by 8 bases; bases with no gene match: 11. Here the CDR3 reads CASARGDRGGEKLFF. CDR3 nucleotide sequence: TGTGCCAGCGCCCGCGGGGACAGGGGAGGAGAAAAACTGTTTTTT.

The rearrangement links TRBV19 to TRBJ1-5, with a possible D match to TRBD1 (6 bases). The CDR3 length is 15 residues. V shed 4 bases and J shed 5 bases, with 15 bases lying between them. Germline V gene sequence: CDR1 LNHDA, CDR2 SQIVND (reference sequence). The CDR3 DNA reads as TGTGCCAGTAGTAGCCCGACCAGGGGCGATCAGCCCCAGCATTTT. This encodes CASSSPTRGDQPQHF.

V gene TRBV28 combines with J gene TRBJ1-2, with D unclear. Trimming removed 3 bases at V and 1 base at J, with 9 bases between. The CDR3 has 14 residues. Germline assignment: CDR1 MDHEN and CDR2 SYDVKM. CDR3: CASSFYRSNYGYTF. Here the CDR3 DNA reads TGTGCCAGCAGTTTTTACCGGAGTAACTATGGCTACACCTTC.

In nucleotides, the CDR3 is TGTGCCAGCAGCTTAGGTGTTAGGGGAGGGTCGGGGGAGACCCAGTACTTC. Translation: CASSLGVRGGSGETQYF. The rearrangement links TRBV7-2 to TRBJ2-5; 7 positions match TRBD2. The CDR3 has 17 residues. Trimming took 1 base from V and 5 from J; bases not matched to a gene: 13. CDR1 and CDR2 from the germline V gene are SGHTA and FQGNSA.

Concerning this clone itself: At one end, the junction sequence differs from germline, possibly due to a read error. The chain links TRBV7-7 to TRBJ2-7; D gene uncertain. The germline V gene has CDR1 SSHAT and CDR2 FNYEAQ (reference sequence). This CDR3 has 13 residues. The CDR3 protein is CASSPSSSYEQYF. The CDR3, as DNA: TGTGCTAGCAGCCCGTCGAGCTCCTACGAGCAGTACTTC.

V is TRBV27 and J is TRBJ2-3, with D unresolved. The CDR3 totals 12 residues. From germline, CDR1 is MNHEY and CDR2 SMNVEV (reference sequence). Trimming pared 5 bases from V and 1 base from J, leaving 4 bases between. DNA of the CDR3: TGTGCCAGCAGTGCGGGCACAGATACGCAGTATTTT. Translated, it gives CASSAGTDTQYF.

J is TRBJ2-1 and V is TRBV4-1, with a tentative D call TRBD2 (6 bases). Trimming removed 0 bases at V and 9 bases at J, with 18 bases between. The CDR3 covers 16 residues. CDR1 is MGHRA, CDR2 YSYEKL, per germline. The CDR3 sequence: CASSQEVAALDSEQFF. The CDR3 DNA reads TGCGCCAGCAGCCAAGAAGTAGCGGCCCTTGATAGTGAGCAGTTCTTC.

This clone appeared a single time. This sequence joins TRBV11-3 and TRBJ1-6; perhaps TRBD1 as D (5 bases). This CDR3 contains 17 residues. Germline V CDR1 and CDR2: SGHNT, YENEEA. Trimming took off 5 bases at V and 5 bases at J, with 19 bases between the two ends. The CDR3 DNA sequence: TGTGCCAGCAGCGGAGCGGGGCAGAGTTTTGATAATTCACCCCTCCACTTT. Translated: CASSGAGQSFDNSPLHF.

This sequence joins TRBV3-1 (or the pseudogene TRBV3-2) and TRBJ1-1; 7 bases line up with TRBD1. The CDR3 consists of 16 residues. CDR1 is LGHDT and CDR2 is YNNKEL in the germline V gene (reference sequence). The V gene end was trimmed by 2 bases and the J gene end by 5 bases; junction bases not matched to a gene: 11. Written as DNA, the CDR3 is TGTGCCAGCAGCCAACATCTCCGGGACAGAAGGACTGAAGCTTTCTTT. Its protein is CASSQHLRDRRTEAFF.

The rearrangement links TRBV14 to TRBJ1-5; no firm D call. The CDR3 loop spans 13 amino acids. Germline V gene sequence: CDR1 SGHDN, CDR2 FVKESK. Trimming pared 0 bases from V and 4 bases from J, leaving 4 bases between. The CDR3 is CASSQDMNQPQHF. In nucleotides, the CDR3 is TGTGCCAGCAGCCAAGACATGAATCAGCCCCAGCATTTT. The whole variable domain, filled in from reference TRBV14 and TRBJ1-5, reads EAGVTQFPSHSVIEKGQTVTLRCDPISGHDNLYWYRRVMGKEIKFLLHFVKESKQDESGMPNNRFLAERTGGTYSTLKVQPAELEDSGVYFCASSQDMNQPQHFGDGTRLSIL.